The 2 T cell receptor beta chains given below trace back to one sample, sequenced in a study of blood T cell repertoires in COVID-19. The assay was immunoSEQ multiplex PCR, and TCRdb's table has in-frame clones only and misses some. The top ten clones hold 15% of a sample with some 230,000 clones, about 80% of them seen once. Material for sequencing was PBMCs or T cells enriched from blood (not recorded which). The receptors were gathered from a man aged 35 to 55 who had recovered from COVID-19.

The chain couples TRBV2 to TRBJ2-3, with 8 bases lining up with TRBD1. The V and J ends lost 6 bases and 1 base, in that order; junction bases with no gene match: 6. Looked up from germline, CDR1 is SNHLY and CDR2 is FYNNEI. The CDR3 spans 15 residues. This chain's CDR3 is CASSGQGLGTDTQYF. The CDR3 bases are TGTGCCAGCAGCGGACAGGGCTTGGGCACAGATACGCAGTATTTT. Full variable domain (remainder filled in from reference TRBV2 and TRBJ2-3): EPEVTQTPSHQVTQMGQEVILRCVPISNHLYFYWYRQILGQKVEFLVSFYNNEISEKSEIFDDQFSVERPDGSNFTLKIRSTKLEDSAMYFCASSGQGLGTDTQYFGPGTRLTVL.

The chain joins TRBV27 to TRBJ2-1, with 7 nucleotides matching TRBD1. The V and J ends lost 6 bases and 4 bases, in that order; junction bases with no gene match: 9. Looked up from germline, CDR1 is MNHEY and CDR2 is SMNVEV (reference sequence). The CDR3 runs to 15 residues. The DNA of the CDR3 is TGTGCCAGCAGCTTAAGCCCGGGACAGTACAATGAGCAGTTCTTC. Translation gives CASSLSPGQYNEQFF.